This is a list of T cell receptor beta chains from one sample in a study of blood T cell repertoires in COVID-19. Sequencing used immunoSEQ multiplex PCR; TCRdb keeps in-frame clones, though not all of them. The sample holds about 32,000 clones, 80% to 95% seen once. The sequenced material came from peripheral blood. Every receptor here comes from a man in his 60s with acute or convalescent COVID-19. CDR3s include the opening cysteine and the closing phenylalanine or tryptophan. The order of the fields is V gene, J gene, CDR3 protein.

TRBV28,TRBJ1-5,CASSLSQTPYSNQPQHF
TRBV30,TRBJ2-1,CAWSWDRVGEQFF
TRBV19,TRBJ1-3,CASRRLSGNTIYF
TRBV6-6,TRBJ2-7,CASSYEGVSYEQYF
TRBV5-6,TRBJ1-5,CASSLGPTGARPQHF
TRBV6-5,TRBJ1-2,CASRGTGDYGYTF
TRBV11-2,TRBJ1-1,CASSDYQGANTEAFF
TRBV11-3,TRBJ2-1,CASSLEAGRALKEQFF
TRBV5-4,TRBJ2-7,CASSQGQGIGLVSYEQYF
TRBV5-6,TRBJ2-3,CASSLVESTDTQYF
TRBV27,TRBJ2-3,CASNSDYTDTQYF
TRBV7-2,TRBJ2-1,CASSLARKGLAGVGSYNEQFF
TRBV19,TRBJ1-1,CASSIPDRGSVLNTEAFF
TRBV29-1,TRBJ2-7,CSASKGQGGREQYF
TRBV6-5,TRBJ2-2,CASSSTNTGELFF
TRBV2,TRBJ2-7,CASRVDTSYEQYF
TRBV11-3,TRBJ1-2,CASSLDSGTGGYTF
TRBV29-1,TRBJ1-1,CSASPITEAFF
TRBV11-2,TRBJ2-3,CASSHQDTQYF
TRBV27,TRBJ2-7,CASSSGTYVSYEQYF
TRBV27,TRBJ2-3,CASSFFYLADTQYF
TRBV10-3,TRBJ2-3,CAIRSVTDTQYF
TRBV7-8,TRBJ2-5,CASSRGTSGRKEETQYF
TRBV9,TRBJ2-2,CASRKAATTGELFF
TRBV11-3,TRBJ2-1,CASSPPSGSGSYNEQFF
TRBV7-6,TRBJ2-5,CASSLLVGTKQETQYF
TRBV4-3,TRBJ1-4,CASSQDTGESNEKLFF
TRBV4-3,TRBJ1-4,CASSQADGDYEKLFF
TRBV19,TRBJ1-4,CASKNITGLNNEKLFF
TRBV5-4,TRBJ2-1,CASSKGQDGPNEQFF
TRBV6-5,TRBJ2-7,CASSYGQFFSQQYF
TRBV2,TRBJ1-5,CASTERGTYSNQPQHF
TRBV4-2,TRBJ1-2,CASSQDRGQIYGYTF
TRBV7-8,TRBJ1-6,CASSLEGSSYNSPLHF
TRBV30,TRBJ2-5,CAISQGAETQYF
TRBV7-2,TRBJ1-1,CASSLTGGGTEAFF
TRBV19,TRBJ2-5,CASSTPGQGLETQYF